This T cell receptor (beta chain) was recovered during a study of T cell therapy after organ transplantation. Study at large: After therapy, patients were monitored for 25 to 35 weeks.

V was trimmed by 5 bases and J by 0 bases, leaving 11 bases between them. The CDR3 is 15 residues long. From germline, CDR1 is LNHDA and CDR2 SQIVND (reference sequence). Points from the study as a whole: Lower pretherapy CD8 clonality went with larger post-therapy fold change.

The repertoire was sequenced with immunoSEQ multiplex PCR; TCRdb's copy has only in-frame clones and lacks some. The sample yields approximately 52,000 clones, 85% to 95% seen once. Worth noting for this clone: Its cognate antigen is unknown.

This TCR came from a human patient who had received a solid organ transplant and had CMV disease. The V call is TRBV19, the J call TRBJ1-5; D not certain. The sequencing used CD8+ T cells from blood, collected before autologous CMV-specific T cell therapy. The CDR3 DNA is TGTGCCAGTAGTTGGGCCGAGTATAGCAATCAGCCCCAGCATTTT. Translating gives CASSWAEYSNQPQHF. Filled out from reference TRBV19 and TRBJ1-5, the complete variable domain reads DGGITQSPKYLFRKEGQNVTLSCEQNLNHDAMYWYRQDPGQGLRLIYYSQIVNDFQKGDIAEGYSVSREKKESFPLTVTSAQKNPTAFYLCASSWAEYSNQPQHFGDGTRLSIL.